This T cell receptor (beta chain) derives from a study of metastatic and nonmetastatic thyroid tumors. Looking at the study overall: The authors compared repertoires across blood and tumor or nodule tissue from malignant and benign thyroid patients.

At least ten counts were recorded for this clone. Germline-derived CDR1 and CDR2 are SGHRS and YFSETQ. The CDR3 is 15 residues long. The ends were cut back, 0 bases at V and 4 bases at J, with 13 bases in the middle. TCRdb re-called clones via MiXCR from the PCR reads. Of 30,000 to 45,000 clones detected, roughly 28% appear once; the ten largest clones hold roughly 10%. No patient received treatment before thyroid surgery. Sequencing was carried out using blood. This clonotype was sampled from a male donor with papillary thyroid cancer or a benign thyroid nodule (not recorded which). Some clones in this sample may be carry-over from other donors' samples. The J gene is TRBJ1-2, the V gene TRBV5-1, with D perhaps TRBD1 (5 bases). The CDR3 DNA reads TGCGCCAGCAGCTTGGTCGGTCAGGGTTCCTATGGCTACACCTTC. Its protein product is CASSLVGQGSYGYTF.